This TCR beta chain was documented in a study of T cell responses to AZD1222 COVID-19 vaccine. Study-level findings and limits: Close to half of spike-specific TCRs reportedly recognize unmutated variant regions. White British ancestry dominated among donors, who included more females, and clonal diversity was possibly underestimated.

Remarks on this clone: Antigen unknown.

Here immunoSEQ multiplex PCR was the method, and the copy in TCRdb shows in-frame clones only, minus some. The sample shows 120,000 or so clones, more than 70% of them seen only once. The input for sequencing was peripheral blood, taken on day 0 of AZD1222 vaccination. The clonotype comes from an adult in good health.

The CDR3 spells CASSLFAGNSPLHF. Written as DNA, the CDR3 is TGTGCCAGCAGTTTATTTGCGGGGAATTCACCCCTCCACTTT. This chain connects TRBV27 to TRBJ1-6; D ambiguous. The germline V gene encodes CDR1 MNHEY and CDR2 SMNVEV (reference sequence). The V and J ends lost 1 base and 7 bases respectively, with 8 bases between them. The CDR3 sequence is 14 residues long.